This entry lists 5 T cell receptor beta chains sequenced from one sample in a study of T-cell reconstitution after alpha-beta-depleted transplantation in children. As it was prepared, the TCRbeta library received unique molecular identifiers. Each CDR3 protein gets one entry after TCRdb re-called the PCR reads with MiXCR. This sample has about 540,000 distinct CDR3 sequences, with about a sixth found just once. The sequencing here drew on PBMCs from the stem cell graft donor, taken from the stem cell graft. The receptors were sampled from a human donor who donated a stem cell graft to a child with acute lymphoblastic leukemia.

The chain carries TRBV20-1 and TRBJ1-2; tentative D call: TRBD1 (5 bases). Trimming pared 4 bases from V and 4 bases from J, leaving 16 bases between. The germline V gene has CDR1 DFQATT and CDR2 SNEGSKA (reference sequence). There are 14 residues in the CDR3. This chain's CDR3 is CSANRPGAGYGYTF. The DNA of the CDR3 is TGCAGTGCTAATAGGCCCGGGGCCGGCTATGGCTACACCTTC.

This clonotype was observed a handful of times. V and J are TRBV7-8 and TRBJ2-7; 8 nucleotides match TRBD2. Unmatched junction bases numbered 7, after V lost 3 bases and J lost 3 bases. Looked up from germline, CDR1 is SGHVS and CDR2 is FQNEAQ. This CDR3 is 15 amino acids long. DNA for the CDR3: TGTGCCAGCAGCTTTACTAGCGGTAGCTTCTACGAGCAGTACTTC. This codes for CASSFTSGSFYEQYF.

This clonotype was picked up a small number of times. CDR3 sequence reads: CASSPDRAAGKNIQYF. The CDR3 DNA sequence: TGTGCCAGCAGTCCCGACAGGGCAGCGGGTAAAAACATTCAGTACTTC. The rearrangement links TRBV12-3 or TRBV12-4 to TRBJ2-4; D perhaps matches TRBD1 (7 bases). The ends were cut back, 5 bases at V and 4 bases at J, with 18 bases in the middle. The CDR3 extends over 16 amino acids.

This sequence joins TRBV15 and TRBJ1-6; 11 nucleotides line up with TRBD1. CDR3 size: 15 residues. V lost 5 bases and J lost 9; bases outside the gene matches: 6. CDR1 is LNHNV and CDR2 is YYDKDF in the germline V gene (reference sequence). The CDR3 sequence: CATSRTGTGGSPLHF. Here the CDR3 DNA reads TGTGCCACCAGCCGTACCGGGACAGGGGGTTCACCCCTCCACTTT.

In its sample, this clonotype was seen a few times. The chain uses TRBV12-3 or TRBV12-4 and TRBJ1-5; D perhaps matches TRBD1 (6 bases). Trimming pared 6 bases from V and 6 bases from J, leaving 15 bases between. The CDR3 has 14 amino acids. DNA of the CDR3: TGTGCCAGCAGCGTACAGGGCACCCCTCAGCCCCAGCATTTT. It yields the protein CASSVQGTPQPQHF.